This entry lists 20 T cell receptor beta chains sequenced from one sample in a study of cytomegalovirus exposure and HLA in healthy donors. PCR employed 60 Vbeta and 13 Jbeta primers. Measured with immunoSEQ multiplex PCR; TCRdb has only the in-frame clones, and not every one. The sample holds about 180,000 clones, roughly 84% seen once. The source material was PBMCs. The receptors here all came from a girl aged 2-10 years in good health and CMV-seropositive.

The chain recombines TRBV11-1 with TRBJ2-7; D is possibly TRBD2 (5 bases). V was cut by 4 bases and J by 6 bases, with 19 bases left in between. The CDR3 loop spans 15 amino acids. The germline V gene encodes CDR1 SGHAT and CDR2 FQDESV (reference sequence). The CDR3 nucleotides are TGTGCCAGCAGCTCCTATAAAGGCGTCAGCGGCGAGCAGTACTTC. Protein sequence: CASSSYKGVSGEQYF.

The rearrangement links TRBV7-3 to TRBJ1-1, with 7 nucleotides matching TRBD1. The germline V gene encodes CDR1 SGHTA and CDR2 FQGTGA. The CDR3 has 13 amino acids. Germline trimming cut 5 bases from V and 5 bases from J; bases unmatched to any gene: 5. The CDR3 DNA is TGTGCCAGCAGCCAACAGGGGAATACTGAAGCTTTCTTT. It is translated as CASSQQGNTEAFF. The full variable domain, in which reference TRBV7-3 and TRBJ1-1 provide the parts outside the CDR3, is GAGVSQTPSNKVTEKGKYVELRCDPISGHTALYWYRQSLGQGPEFLIYFQGTGAADDSGLPNDRFFAVRPEGSVSTLKIQRTERGDSAVYLCASSQQGNTEAFFGQGTRLTVV.

This clone was counted only a few times. The J gene is TRBJ2-1, the V gene TRBV5-1; 7 nucleotides agree with TRBD1. Losses at the gene ends were 5 bases for V and 0 bases for J; bases not matched to a gene: 8. Germline CDR1 reads SGHRS; CDR2 reads YFSETQ. CDR3 size: 16 residues. The CDR3 region is CASSFSGQSSYNEQFF. DNA for the CDR3: TGCGCCAGCAGTTTTTCGGGACAGAGCTCCTACAATGAGCAGTTCTTC.

The rearrangement uses TRBV2 and TRBJ2-5; a weak D match, TRBD2 (6 bases). V gave up 1 base and J gave up 5 bases, with 8 bases separating them. From germline, CDR1 is SNHLY and CDR2 FYNNEI. This CDR3 has 13 residues. The CDR3 region is CASSEEGRETQYF. DNA for the CDR3: TGTGCCAGCAGTGAAGAGGGGAGGGAGACCCAGTACTTC.

This chain links TRBV28 with TRBJ1-6; 7 positions agree with TRBD1. Unmatched junction bases numbered 6, after V lost 7 bases and J lost 3 bases. The CDR3 consists of 15 residues. Germline V gene data show CDR1 as MDHEN and CDR2 as SYDVKM. The CDR3 nucleotides read TGTGCCAGCATGGATTACAGGGGCTATAATTCACCCCTCCACTTT. It yields the protein CASMDYRGYNSPLHF.

The chain combines TRBV6-4 with TRBJ2-2; possible D gene TRBD2, 6 bases. Trimming stripped 0 bases from V and 4 bases from J, with 12 bases between. The CDR3 contains 16 residues. CDR1 is MRHNA and CDR2 is SNTAGT in the germline V gene. CDR3 nucleotide sequence: TGTGCCAGCAGTGACTCCGGACTATATGGCACCGGGGAGCTGTTTTTT. Translation gives CASSDSGLYGTGELFF.

The chain uses TRBV2 and TRBJ2-3; D gene unclear. There are 17 residues in the CDR3. The germline V gene has CDR1 SNHLY and CDR2 FYNNEI. V was clipped by 8 bases and J by 0 bases, with 21 bases between them. The CDR3 is CASFILRPLTSTDTQYF. The CDR3 nucleotides read TGTGCCAGCTTCATCCTGCGGCCCTTAACTAGCACAGATACGCAGTATTTT.

The chain joins TRBV25-1 to TRBJ1-2, with 10 positions matching TRBD1. Trimming took 0 bases from V and 6 from J; bases not matched to a gene: 13. The CDR3 runs to 18 residues. Germline V lookup: CDR1 MGHDK, CDR2 SYGVNS. The CDR3 here is CASSEYLGSTGGYDGYTF. DNA for the CDR3: TGTGCCAGCAGTGAATATCTTGGATCGACAGGGGGCTATGATGGCTACACCTTC.

With respect to this clone: Additional DNA sequences in this sample encode the identical CDR3. The chain combines TRBV9 with TRBJ1-5; the D gene is possibly TRBD1 (6 bases). This CDR3 has 14 residues. CDR1 is SGDLS and CDR2 is YYNGEE in the germline V gene. Trimming shortened V by 3 bases and J by 1 base, and 8 bases separated the two germline ends. The CDR3 coding sequence is TGTGCCAGCAGCGCTACAGGGAGCAATCAGCCCCAGCATTTT. It yields the protein CASSATGSNQPQHF.

This chain links TRBV6-5 with TRBJ1-2; TRBD1 aligns across 10 bases. Trimming removed 5 bases from V and 8 bases from J; junction bases left unmatched: 11. The CDR3 totals 15 residues. The germline gives CDR1 MNHEY, CDR2 SVGAGI. CDR3 sequence (DNA): TGTGCCAGCAGTAAAGGTGGGACAGGGGCAGGGGGCTACACCTTC. Residues: CASSKGGTGAGGYTF.

This chain links TRBV9 with TRBJ2-3, with 10 bases lining up with TRBD1. This CDR3 contains 17 residues. Trimming removed 4 bases from V and 4 bases from J; junction bases left unmatched: 12. CDR1 SGDLS and CDR2 YYNGEE come from the germline V gene. The CDR3 region is CASSHPKTGGEADTQYF. The CDR3 coding sequence is TGTGCCAGCAGCCATCCTAAGACAGGGGGCGAAGCAGATACGCAGTATTTT.

The rearrangement links TRBV6-1 to TRBJ2-7; no clear D gene. V lost 6 bases and J lost 0, with 12 bases in between. This CDR3 region has 14 residues. CDR1 MNHNS and CDR2 SASEGT come from the germline V gene. The CDR3 bases are TGTGCCAGCAGGTACAGTCCCAGCTCCTACGAGCAGTACTTC. Its protein is CASRYSPSSYEQYF.

This sequence joins TRBV30 and TRBJ1-5; possibly TRBD1 for D (5 bases). Germline V CDR1 and CDR2: GTSNPN, SVGIG (reference sequence). V shed 5 bases and J shed 3 bases, with 11 bases lying between them. The CDR3 has 13 amino acids. The CDR3 nucleotides are TGTGCCTGGTCCGGGGGGAACAATCAGCCCCAGCATTTT. Translated: CAWSGGNNQPQHF.

The V call is TRBV6-1, the J call TRBJ2-7, with 13 bases that match TRBD2. The V gene's germline CDR1 is MNHNS and CDR2 SASEGT. V shed 6 bases and J 7 bases; nucleotides not matched to a gene: 6. CDR3 length equals 14 residues. CDR3 in amino acids: CASSSGTSGVEQYF. The CDR3 bases are TGTGCCAGCAGCTCCGGGACTAGCGGGGTAGAGCAGTACTTC.

This chain joins TRBV13 and TRBJ2-7, with 8 bases that match TRBD2. The V gene end was trimmed by 0 bases and the J gene end by 4 bases; junction bases not matched to a gene: 8. Germline values: CDR1 PRHDT, CDR2 FYEKMQ (reference sequence). The CDR3 is made up of 16 amino acids. The CDR3 is CASSLGSGGGTYEQYF. The CDR3, as DNA: TGTGCCAGCAGCTTAGGCTCCGGGGGGGGAACTTACGAGCAGTACTTC.

This sequence joins TRBV5-1 and TRBJ2-3, with a possible D match to TRBD1 (5 bases). The V gene's germline CDR1 is SGHRS and CDR2 YFSETQ. The V and J ends lost 0 bases and 5 bases respectively, with 13 bases between them. The CDR3 covers 15 residues. CDR3 sequence (DNA): TGCGCCAGCAGCTTGGGTGACAGCCTGATAGATACGCAGTATTTT. Amino acids: CASSLGDSLIDTQYF.

The rearrangement uses TRBV4-1 and TRBJ2-1; 7 nucleotides line up with TRBD2. CDR3 length: 15 amino acids. Germline CDR1 MGHRA, CDR2 YSYEKL. Trimming removed 0 bases from V and 8 bases from J; junction bases left unmatched: 7. The CDR3 sequence: CASSQDRGETDEQFF. CDR3 sequence (DNA): TGCGCCAGCAGCCAAGATCGGGGGGAAACGGATGAGCAGTTCTTC.

CDR3 protein: CASSLEQANSPLHF. The CDR3 DNA reads TGTGCCAGCAGCTTGGAGCAGGCCAATTCACCCCTCCACTTT. This chain connects TRBV5-6 to TRBJ1-6; D uncertain. The CDR3 is made up of 14 amino acids. The V gene's germline CDR1 is SGHDT and CDR2 YYEEEE. The V and J ends lost 0 bases and 7 bases respectively, with 8 bases between them.

There are a few counts of this clone. The chain links TRBV10-3 to TRBJ1-3, with a tentative D call TRBD1 (5 bases). The germline CDR1 and CDR2 sequences are ENHRY and SYGVKD. V was trimmed by 11 bases and J by 0 bases, leaving 17 bases between them. CDR3 length: 15 amino acids. CDR3 sequence (DNA): TGTGCCTCGAGACCGGACACCTCCTCTGGAAACACCATATATTTT. This gives the protein CASRPDTSSGNTIYF.

The V and J genes are TRBV5-6 and TRBJ2-1; 7 nucleotides align to TRBD2. The CDR3 has 17 amino acids. The trim removed 1 base at V and 9 bases at J, leaving 16 bases unmatched. Germline V gene lookup returns CDR1 SGHDT and CDR2 YYEEEE. Here the CDR3 reads CASSLMLSWEGYTEQFF. The CDR3 DNA is TGTGCCAGCAGCTTGATGCTCTCCTGGGAGGGTTATACTGAGCAGTTCTTC.